The next 10 T cell receptor beta chains were all read from a single sample in a study of beta chain features in type 1 diabetes. Points from the study as a whole: Moderately but significantly shorter TCRB CDR3s were found in Type 1 diabetes patients in all four CD4+ subsets.

Their recognized antigens are unknown. The sequenced template was cDNA made from the entire isolated RNA. Repertoires were generated with immunoSEQ multiplex PCR, while TCRdb's copy carries only in-frame clones and drops some. The sample yields hundreds of thousands of clones, over 9.5% seen once. Sequences were obtained from naive CD4+ T cells from blood. All receptors come from a woman aged 18-35 years with type 1 diabetes.

The chain links TRBV29-1 to TRBJ2-5, with D perhaps matching TRBD1 (5 bases). Germline V gives CDR1 SQVTM, CDR2 ANQGSEA. V lost 3 bases and J lost 5, with 10 bases in between. The CDR3 has 12 amino acids. The CDR3: CSVDKGYETQYF. The CDR3 coding sequence is TGCAGCGTTGATAAGGGGTACGAGACCCAGTACTTC.

The chain couples TRBV19 to TRBJ2-7; the match to TRBD2 covers 8 bases. The CDR3 sequence is 15 residues long. Germline V gene sequence: CDR1 LNHDA, CDR2 SQIVND (reference sequence). V lost 3 bases and J lost 0; bases outside the gene matches: 4. The chain's CDR3 is CASSIKSGGSYEQYF. The CDR3 region has the DNA TGTGCCAGTAGTATTAAGAGCGGGGGCTCCTACGAGCAGTACTTC.

V gene TRBV29-1 combines with J gene TRBJ2-7, with 10 positions matching TRBD2. Germline CDR1 and CDR2: SQVTM and ANQGSEA. The length of the CDR3 is 14 residues. V trimming: 3 bases; J trimming: 2 bases; junction bases outside the gene matches: 4. The DNA of the CDR3 is TGCAGCGTTGATGGCCTAGCGGGAGCCTACGAGCAGTACTTC. It translates to CSVDGLAGAYEQYF.

The chain couples TRBV7-8 to TRBJ2-3; 11 bases are shared with TRBD2. CDR3 length: 17 amino acids. CDR1 is SGHVS, CDR2 FQNEAQ, per germline. The V segment lost 5 bases and the J segment 3 bases; nucleotides outside the gene matches: 10. The CDR3 DNA is TGTGCCAGCAGCCCAGTAGCGGGAGGGCCTTTGACAGATACGCAGTATTTT. As protein: CASSPVAGGPLTDTQYF.

The chain employs TRBV21-1 and TRBJ1-5; the tabulated D call, TRBD1, remains unverified against the DNA. TRBV21-1 is a known pseudogene. The CDR3 spans 16 residues. CDR3 coding DNA: TGTGCCAGCAGCAAGATGACAGACCTTAGCAATCAGCCCCAGCATTTT. It yields the protein CASSKMTDLSNQPQHF.

Details on this clone: Given the absence of the conserved phenylalanine or tryptophan at the CDR3 end, a read error is likely. No DNA is shown, since the ends of the CDR3 on it are uncertain; the CDR3 is the one TCRdb lists. The chain is built from TRBV27 and TRBJ1-2. The CDR3 is 10 residues long, counting both termini. Germline V gene sequence: CDR1 MNHEY, CDR2 SMNVEV (reference sequence). The CDR3 protein is CASSLKRGGI.

This clone has only a few counts. This chain uses TRBV19 with TRBJ2-7; the D gene is possibly TRBD2 (6 bases). This CDR3 spans 15 amino acids. The ends were cut back, 9 bases at V and 0 bases at J, with 18 bases in the middle. Germline V gene data show CDR1 as LNHDA and CDR2 as SQIVND (reference sequence). CDR3 in DNA: TGTGCCAGCCCTCCGAGCGGGCGATACTCCTACGAGCAGTACTTC. Amino acid sequence: CASPPSGRYSYEQYF. The full variable domain, rest sourced from reference TRBV19 and TRBJ2-7, is DGGITQSPKYLFRKEGQNVTLSCEQNLNHDAMYWYRQDPGQGLRLIYYSQIVNDFQKGDIAEGYSVSREKKESFPLTVTSAQKNPTAFYLCASPPSGRYSYEQYFGPGTRLTVT.

In this sample, this clone turned up a few times. V usage is TRBV7-9 and J usage is TRBJ2-3; 8 bases line up with TRBD1. Germline loops: CDR1 SEHNR, CDR2 FQNEAQ (reference sequence). The junction had 3 bases not matched to a gene; V was cut back by 4 bases and J by 3 bases. This CDR3 has 14 residues. The CDR3 DNA is TGTGCCAGCAGCTCCCGGACAGGGACAGATACGCAGTATTTT. It codes for CASSSRTGTDTQYF.

This clone has more than one count but fewer than ten. V usage is TRBV5-1 and J usage is TRBJ2-7; 7 bases agree with TRBD2. V was pared by 2 bases and J by 2 bases, with 7 bases of the junction left unmatched. The CDR3 runs to 15 residues. Looked up from germline, CDR1 is SGHRS and CDR2 is YFSETQ. The CDR3 protein is CASSFLAEPTYEQYF. In DNA, the CDR3 is TGCGCCAGCAGCTTCCTAGCGGAGCCCACCTACGAGCAGTACTTC.

The rearrangement joins TRBV28 to TRBJ1-5, with D unclear. This CDR3 is built from 12 residues. Germline V gives CDR1 MDHEN, CDR2 SYDVKM. V lost 3 bases, J lost 4 bases, and 4 bases lay in between. As DNA, the CDR3 is TGTGCCAGCAGTTTGACAAATCAGCCCCAGCATTTT. Amino acids: CASSLTNQPQHF.